This TCR beta chain was documented in a study of T cell responses to AZD1222 COVID-19 vaccine. A remark on this clone: Its antigen remains unknown.

The CDR3 contains 14 residues. In germline, CDR1 is SGHAT, CDR2 FQNNGV. Trimming stripped 1 base from V and 6 bases from J, with 11 bases between. Study-level results: Spike regions recognized by vaccine-associated CD4 TCRs spanned the protein, led by 160-218 and 743-854. No repertoire was sampled before or during the peak T cell response, only after it.

The method was immunoSEQ multiplex PCR; TCRdb's version includes in-frame clones alone and lacks a portion of them. The sample includes some 200,000 clones, 70% to 90% seen only once; the top ten take approximately 26%. The rearrangement joins TRBV11-2 to TRBJ2-3; D ambiguous. Sequencing used peripheral blood, obtained 28 days after the second AZD1222 dose. This receptor was taken from an adult who received the AZD1222 COVID-19 vaccine. DNA for the CDR3: TGTGCCAGCAGCTTAGGGAGAGGCCACGATACGCAGTATTTT. This sequence encodes CASSLGRGHDTQYF.